One T cell receptor (beta chain) is described in this entry. The data were taken from a study of blood T cell repertoires in COVID-19. Clones were read by immunoSEQ multiplex PCR, and TCRdb kept only the in-frame ones, dropping some. The data show roughly 140,000 clones, 88% seen once. The CDR3 is made up of 19 amino acids. The junction had 21 bases not matched to a gene; V was cut back by 0 bases and J by 4 bases. CDR1 and CDR2 (germline): GTSNPN, SVGIG (reference sequence). This receptor was identified in a man between 65 and 79 years old with acute or convalescent COVID-19. The chain uses TRBV30 and TRBJ2-7; 7 nucleotides agree with TRBD1. Sequenced input: peripheral blood. The CDR3 reads CAWSVTPPNRGGLGYEQYF. The CDR3 DNA reads TGTGCCTGGAGTGTAACCCCCCCTAACAGGGGCGGTTTGGGATACGAGCAGTACTTC.